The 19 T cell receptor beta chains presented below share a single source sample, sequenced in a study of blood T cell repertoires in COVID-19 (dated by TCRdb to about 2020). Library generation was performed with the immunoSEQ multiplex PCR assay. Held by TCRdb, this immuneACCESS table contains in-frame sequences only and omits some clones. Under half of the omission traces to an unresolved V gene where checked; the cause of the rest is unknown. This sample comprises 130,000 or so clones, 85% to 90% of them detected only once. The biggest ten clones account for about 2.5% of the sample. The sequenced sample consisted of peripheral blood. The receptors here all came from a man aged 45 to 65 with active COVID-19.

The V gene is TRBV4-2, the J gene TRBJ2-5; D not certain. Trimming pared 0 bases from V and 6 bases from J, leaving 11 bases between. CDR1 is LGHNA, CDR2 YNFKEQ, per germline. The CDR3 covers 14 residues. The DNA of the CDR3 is TGTGCCAGCAGCCAAGAGACACCGCCCCAGACCCAGTACTTC. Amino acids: CASSQETPPQTQYF.

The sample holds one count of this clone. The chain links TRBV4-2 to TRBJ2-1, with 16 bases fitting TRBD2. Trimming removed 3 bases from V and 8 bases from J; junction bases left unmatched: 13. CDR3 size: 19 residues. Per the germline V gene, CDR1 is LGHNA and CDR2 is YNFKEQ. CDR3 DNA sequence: TGTGCCAGCAGCCAGTCCGGGACTAGCGGGGGGGCGAGTCGCGATGAGCAGTTCTTC. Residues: CASSQSGTSGGASRDEQFF.

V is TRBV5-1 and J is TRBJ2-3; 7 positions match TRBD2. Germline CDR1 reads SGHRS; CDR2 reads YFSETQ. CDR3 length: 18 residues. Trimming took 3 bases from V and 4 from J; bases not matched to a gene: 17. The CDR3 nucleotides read TGCGCCAGCAGCTCCCAACCCGGACTAGTTAAAGTGTCAGATACGCAGTATTTT. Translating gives CASSSQPGLVKVSDTQYF.

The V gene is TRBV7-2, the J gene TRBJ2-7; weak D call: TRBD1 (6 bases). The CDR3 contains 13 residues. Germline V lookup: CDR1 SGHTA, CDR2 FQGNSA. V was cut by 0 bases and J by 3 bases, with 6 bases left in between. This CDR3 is CASSLAQGYEQYF. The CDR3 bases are TGTGCCAGCAGCTTAGCACAGGGCTACGAGCAGTACTTC.

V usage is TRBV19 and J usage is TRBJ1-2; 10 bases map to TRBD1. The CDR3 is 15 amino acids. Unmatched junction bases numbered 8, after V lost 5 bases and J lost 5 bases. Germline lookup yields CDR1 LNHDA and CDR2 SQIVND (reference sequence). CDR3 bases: TGTGCCAGTAGTCCCCTGACAGGGGGCTCATATGGCTACACCTTC. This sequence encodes CASSPLTGGSYGYTF.

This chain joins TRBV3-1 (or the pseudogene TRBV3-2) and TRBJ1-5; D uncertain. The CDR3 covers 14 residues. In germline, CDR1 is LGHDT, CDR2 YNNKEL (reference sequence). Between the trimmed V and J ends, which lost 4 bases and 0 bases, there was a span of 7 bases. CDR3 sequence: CASSLGNSNQPQHF. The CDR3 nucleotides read TGTGCCAGCAGCCTCGGGAATAGCAATCAGCCCCAGCATTTT.

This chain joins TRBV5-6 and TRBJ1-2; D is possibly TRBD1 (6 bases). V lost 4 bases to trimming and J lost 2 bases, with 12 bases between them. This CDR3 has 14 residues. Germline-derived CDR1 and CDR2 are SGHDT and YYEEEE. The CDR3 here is CASSKPTGNYGYTF. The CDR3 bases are TGTGCCAGCAGCAAGCCGACAGGAAACTATGGCTACACCTTC.

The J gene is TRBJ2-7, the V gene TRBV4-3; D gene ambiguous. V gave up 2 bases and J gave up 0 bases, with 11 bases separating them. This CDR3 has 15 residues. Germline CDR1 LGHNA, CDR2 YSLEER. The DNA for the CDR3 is TGCGCCAGCAGCCAAACGACTGGAGTCTCCTACGAGCAGTACTTC. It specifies CASSQTTGVSYEQYF.

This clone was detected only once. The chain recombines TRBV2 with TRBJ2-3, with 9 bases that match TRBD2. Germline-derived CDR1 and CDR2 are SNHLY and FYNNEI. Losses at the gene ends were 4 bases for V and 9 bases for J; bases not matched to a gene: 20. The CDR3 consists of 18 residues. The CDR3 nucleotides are TGTGCCAGCAGTGCCCAAGGGATTCAGCGGGGGGCCCCCGACACGCAGTATTTT. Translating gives CASSAQGIQRGAPDTQYF.

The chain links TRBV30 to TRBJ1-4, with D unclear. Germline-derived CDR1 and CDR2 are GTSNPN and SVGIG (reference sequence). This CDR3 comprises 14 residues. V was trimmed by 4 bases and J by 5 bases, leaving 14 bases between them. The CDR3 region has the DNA TGTGCCTGGAATAACTTGGGCGGGAATGAAAAACTGTTTTTT. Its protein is CAWNNLGGNEKLFF.

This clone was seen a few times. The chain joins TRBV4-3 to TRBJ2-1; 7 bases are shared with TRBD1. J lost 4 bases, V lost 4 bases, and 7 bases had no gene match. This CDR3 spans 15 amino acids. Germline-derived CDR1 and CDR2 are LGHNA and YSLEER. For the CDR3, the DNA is TGCGCCAGCAGCCGCAACACAGGGGCGTACAATGAGCAGTTCTTC. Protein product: CASSRNTGAYNEQFF.

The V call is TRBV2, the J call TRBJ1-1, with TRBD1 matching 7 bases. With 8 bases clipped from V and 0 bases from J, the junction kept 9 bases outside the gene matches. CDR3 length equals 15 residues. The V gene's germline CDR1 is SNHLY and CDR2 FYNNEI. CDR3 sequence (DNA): TGTGCCAGCTTAGGATCGGGACAGCTGAACACTGAAGCTTTCTTT. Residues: CASLGSGQLNTEAFF.

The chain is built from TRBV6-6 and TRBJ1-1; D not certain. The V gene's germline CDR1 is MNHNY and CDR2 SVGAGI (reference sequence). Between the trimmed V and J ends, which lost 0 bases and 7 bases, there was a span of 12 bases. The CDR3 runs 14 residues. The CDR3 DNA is TGTGCCAGCAGTTACTCATTCCCTAGCAGTGAAGCTTTCTTT. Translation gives CASSYSFPSSEAFF.

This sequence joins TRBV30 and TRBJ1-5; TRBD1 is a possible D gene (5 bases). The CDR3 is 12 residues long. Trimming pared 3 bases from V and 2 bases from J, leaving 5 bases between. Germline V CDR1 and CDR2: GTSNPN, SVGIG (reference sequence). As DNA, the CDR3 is TGTGCCTGGAGCAGGGGCAATCAGCCCCAGCATTTT. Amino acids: CAWSRGNQPQHF.

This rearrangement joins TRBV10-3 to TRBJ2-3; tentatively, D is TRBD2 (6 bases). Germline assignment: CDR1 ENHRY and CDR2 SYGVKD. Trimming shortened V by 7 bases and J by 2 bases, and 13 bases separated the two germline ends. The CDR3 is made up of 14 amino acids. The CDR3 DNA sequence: TGTGCCATCAAATGGGAGGCTACCACAGATACGCAGTATTTT. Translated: CAIKWEATTDTQYF.

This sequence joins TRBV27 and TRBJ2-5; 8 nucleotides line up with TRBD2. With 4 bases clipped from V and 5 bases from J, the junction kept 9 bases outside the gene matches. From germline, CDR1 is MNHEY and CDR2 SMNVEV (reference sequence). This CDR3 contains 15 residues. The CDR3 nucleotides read TGTGCCAGCAGTTCCATCCGGGGGGGTGGGGAGACCCAGTACTTC. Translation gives CASSSIRGGGETQYF.

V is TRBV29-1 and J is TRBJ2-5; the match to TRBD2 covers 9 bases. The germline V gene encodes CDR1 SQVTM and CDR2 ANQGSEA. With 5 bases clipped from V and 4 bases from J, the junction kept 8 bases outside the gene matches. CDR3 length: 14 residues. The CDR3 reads CSVLRGSGGETQYF. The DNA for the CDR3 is TGCAGCGTTCTAAGGGGTAGCGGGGGAGAGACCCAGTACTTC.

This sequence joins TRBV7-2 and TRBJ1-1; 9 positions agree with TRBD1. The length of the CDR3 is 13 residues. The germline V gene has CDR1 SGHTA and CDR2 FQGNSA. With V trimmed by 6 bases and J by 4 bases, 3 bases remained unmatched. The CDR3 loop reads CASSRDRVTEAFF. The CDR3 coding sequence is TGTGCCAGCAGTCGGGACAGGGTCACTGAAGCTTTCTTT.

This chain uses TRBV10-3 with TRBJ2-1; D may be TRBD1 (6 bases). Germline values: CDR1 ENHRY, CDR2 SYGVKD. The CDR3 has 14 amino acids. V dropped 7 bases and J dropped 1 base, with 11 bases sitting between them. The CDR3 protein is CAIKGQGSYNEQFF. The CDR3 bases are TGTGCCATCAAAGGCCAGGGGTCCTACAATGAGCAGTTCTTC.